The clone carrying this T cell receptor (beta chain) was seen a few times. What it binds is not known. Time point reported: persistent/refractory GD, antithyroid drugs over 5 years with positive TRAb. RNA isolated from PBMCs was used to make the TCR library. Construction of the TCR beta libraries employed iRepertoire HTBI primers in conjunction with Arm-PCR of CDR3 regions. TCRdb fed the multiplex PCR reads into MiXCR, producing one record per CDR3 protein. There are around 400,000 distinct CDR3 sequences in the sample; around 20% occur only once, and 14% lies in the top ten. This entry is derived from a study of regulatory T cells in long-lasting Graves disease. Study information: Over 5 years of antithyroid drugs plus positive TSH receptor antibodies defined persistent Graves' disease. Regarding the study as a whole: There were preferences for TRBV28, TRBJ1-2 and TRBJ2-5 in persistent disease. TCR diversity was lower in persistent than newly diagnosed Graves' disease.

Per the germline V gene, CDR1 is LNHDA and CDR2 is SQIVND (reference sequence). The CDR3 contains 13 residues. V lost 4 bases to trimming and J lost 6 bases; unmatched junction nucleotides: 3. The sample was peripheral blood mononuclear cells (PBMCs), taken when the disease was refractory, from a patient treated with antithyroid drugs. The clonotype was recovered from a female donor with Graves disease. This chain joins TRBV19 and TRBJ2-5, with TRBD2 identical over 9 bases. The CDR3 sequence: CASSSGLAKTQYF. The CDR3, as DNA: TGTGCCAGTAGTAGCGGACTAGCGAAGACCCAGTACTTC.